This T cell receptor beta chain was recorded in a study of blood T cell repertoires in COVID-19. Sequenced by immunoSEQ multiplex PCR; TCRdb stores in-frame clones only, minus some. This table has approximately 110,000 clones, about 84% appearing once. Germline CDR1 and CDR2: MDHEN and SYDVKM. The CDR3 runs to 13 residues. Deletions cut 3 bases from V and 6 bases from J, with 9 bases between. This clone showed up just once. This chain connects TRBV28 to TRBJ1-5; no firm D call. What was sequenced was peripheral blood. The sequence was collected from a human donor in a cohort sampled during active COVID-19. The DNA of the CDR3 is TGTGCCAGCAGTTTGGTACTGTCTCAGCCCCAGCATTTT. The encoded protein is CASSLVLSQPQHF.